Listed here are 22 T cell receptor beta chains from one sample, sequenced in a study of memory CD4+ T cells and cytomegalovirus serostatus (dated by TCRdb to between 2018 and 2021). The library was produced with the immunoSEQ multiplex PCR assay. Not all clones reach the TCRdb copy of this immuneACCESS table, which keeps in-frame sequences only. Checked studies attribute under half of the gap to unresolved V genes and leave the rest unexplained. For this sample there are approximately 92,000 clones; about four fifths appear just once. Around 3.6% of the sample is held by the ten biggest clonotypes. A FACSAria II was used to sort memory CD4+ T cells, defined as single viable CD3+CD4+CD8-CD45RO+ cells. Sequenced sample: memory CD4+ T cells from blood. The source of these receptors is an adult in good health and CMV-seropositive.

The chain carries TRBV2 and TRBJ2-7, with TRBD2 matching over 10 bases. J gave up 6 bases and V 4 bases, and 9 bases lay outside the gene matches. The CDR3 has 15 residues. Looked up from germline, CDR1 is SNHLY and CDR2 is FYNNEI. The CDR3 loop reads CASSAALAGVGEQYF. CDR3 DNA: TGTGCCAGCAGTGCGGCGCTAGCGGGAGTCGGCGAGCAGTACTTC.

Judged by abundance, this clone is medium-sized. The chain carries TRBV19 and TRBJ2-6; D gene unclear. Trimming took 3 bases from V and 2 from J, leaving 5 bases between them. CDR3 length equals 14 residues. Per the germline V gene, CDR1 is LNHDA and CDR2 is SQIVND (reference sequence). The CDR3 bases are TGTGCCAGTAGTATTTCTGCTGGGGCCAACGTCCTGACTTTC. This codes for CASSISAGANVLTF.

The V call is TRBV4-2, the J call TRBJ1-1; D is unclear. Trimming pared 1 base from V and 4 bases from J, leaving 13 bases between. The CDR3 is made up of 15 amino acids. The V gene's germline CDR1 is LGHNA and CDR2 YNFKEQ. The CDR3 loop is CASSQAGRFGTEAFF. The CDR3 DNA follows: TGTGCCAGCAGCCAAGCGGGGAGGTTTGGCACTGAAGCTTTCTTT.

This clone was seen once. The chain is built from TRBV5-6 and TRBJ2-7; D not resolved. There are 12 residues in the CDR3. Germline CDR1 and CDR2: SGHDT and YYEEEE. Trimming removed 2 bases at V and 3 bases at J, with 6 bases between. The CDR3 bases are TGTGCCAGCAGCTTACGCGACTACGAGCAGTACTTC. Translation: CASSLRDYEQYF.

This clone is a singleton in its sample. The rearrangement uses TRBV6-1 and TRBJ2-3; TRBD2 is a possible D gene (5 bases). The V gene lost 4 bases and the J gene lost 1 base, with 12 bases spanning the gap. CDR3 length equals 15 residues. In germline, CDR1 is MNHNS, CDR2 SASEGT. This CDR3 reads CASSAPVGGTDTQYF. The CDR3 DNA is TGTGCCAGCAGTGCCCCGGTGGGAGGCACAGATACGCAGTATTTT.

Details on this clone: The junction and the germline gene differ at one end; a read error may be behind it. The rearrangement links TRBV6-4 to TRBJ1-5; 7 bases line up with TRBD1. CDR3 length equals 19 residues. The germline V gene has CDR1 MRHNA and CDR2 SNTAGT. CDR3 sequence: CARSGPSDRTERSNQPQHF. For the CDR3, the DNA is TGTGCCAGGAGTGGGCCCTCGGACAGGACGGAGAGGAGCAATCAGCCCCAGCATTTT.

As concerns this clone: The same CDR3 arises from other DNA sequences in this sample as well. The chain links TRBV9 to TRBJ1-1; no clear D gene. The V end was cut by 7 bases, the J end by 5 bases, with 12 bases between. Germline CDR1 SGDLS, CDR2 YYNGEE. The CDR3 is 12 amino acids. CDR3 loop: CASGRVGTEAFF. CDR3 in DNA: TGTGCCAGCGGCCGGGTGGGTACTGAAGCTTTCTTT. The full variable domain, rest sourced from reference TRBV9 and TRBJ1-1, is DSGVTQTPKHLITATGQRVTLRCSPRSGDLSVYWYQQSLDQGLQFLIQYYNGEERAKGNILERFSAQQFPDLHSELNLSSLELGDSALYFCASGRVGTEAFFGQGTRLTVV.

In its sample, this clone is medium-sized (0.01 to 0.1%). The sample has other DNA sequences that encode this CDR3 too. The genes are TRBV5-1 and TRBJ2-7; TRBD2 is a possible D gene (7 bases). V shed 3 bases and J shed 6 bases, with 13 bases lying between them. The CDR3 is 13 residues long. The germline CDR1 and CDR2 sequences are SGHRS and YFSETQ. The chain's CDR3 is CASSSRGGGEQYF. The CDR3 nucleotides read TGCGCCAGCAGCTCGAGGGGGGGTGGCGAGCAGTACTTC.

The chain recombines TRBV5-1 with TRBJ2-3; D is uncertain. V was trimmed by 2 bases and J by 2 bases, leaving 12 bases between them. Germline assignment: CDR1 SGHRS and CDR2 YFSETQ. The CDR3 has 15 amino acids. CDR3 loop: CASSFPNGPTDTQYF. CDR3 DNA sequence: TGCGCCAGCAGCTTCCCCAACGGGCCCACAGATACGCAGTATTTT.

This chain connects TRBV28 to TRBJ2-7; D call uncertain. This CDR3 has 14 amino acids. Deletions cut 6 bases from V and 0 bases from J, with 12 bases between. Germline CDR1 is MDHEN and CDR2 is SYDVKM. DNA for the CDR3: TGTGCCAGCAGGGAAGCGAAGAGCTCCTACGAGCAGTACTTC. It is translated as CASREAKSSYEQYF.

This sequence joins TRBV6-5 and TRBJ2-7; D unclear. Germline assignment: CDR1 MNHEY and CDR2 SVGAGI. Trimming removed 0 bases at V and 4 bases at J, with 13 bases between. The CDR3 has 15 amino acids. The CDR3 protein is CASSYSPTSPYEQYF. As DNA, the CDR3 is TGTGCCAGCAGTTACTCGCCTACTTCGCCTTACGAGCAGTACTTC.

This chain links TRBV7-8 with TRBJ1-2; D gene unclear. V gave up 1 base and J gave up 3 bases, with 9 bases separating them. This CDR3 region has 14 residues. Germline V gene sequence: CDR1 SGHVS, CDR2 FQNEAQ. CDR3 amino acids: CASSLEGGHYGYTF. CDR3 nucleotides: TGTGCCAGCAGCTTAGAGGGTGGACACTATGGCTACACCTTC.

The chain combines TRBV7-9 with TRBJ2-7, with 13 bases aligning to TRBD2. The length of the CDR3 is 15 residues. The junction had 4 bases not matched to a gene; V was cut back by 5 bases and J by 3 bases. The germline V gene has CDR1 SEHNR and CDR2 FQNEAQ (reference sequence). The CDR3 bases are TGTGCCAGCAGCGGGACTAGCGGGACTTTCTACGAGCAGTACTTC. Amino acid sequence: CASSGTSGTFYEQYF.

The chain links TRBV7-2 to TRBJ1-4; D gene ambiguous. The V end lost 5 bases, the J end lost 0 bases, and 19 bases lay between the germline ends. The CDR3 consists of 18 residues. Per germline, CDR1 SGHTA and CDR2 FQGNSA. CDR3 amino acids: CASSPSLGWFATNEKLFF. The CDR3 DNA sequence: TGTGCCAGCAGCCCGTCTCTAGGGTGGTTTGCAACTAATGAAAAACTGTTTTTT.

V is TRBV19 and J is TRBJ1-2, with 8 bases matching TRBD1. Trimming cost V 5 bases and J 2 bases; bases outside gene matches: 4. Germline V gene data show CDR1 as LNHDA and CDR2 as SQIVND (reference sequence). CDR3 size: 14 residues. This chain's CDR3 is CASSYRGTNYGYTF. CDR3 sequence (DNA): TGTGCCAGTAGTTACAGGGGGACCAACTATGGCTACACCTTC.

The chain is built from TRBV28 and TRBJ2-6; 8 positions agree with TRBD1. Germline values: CDR1 MDHEN, CDR2 SYDVKM. The CDR3 length is 18 residues. The V gene end was trimmed by 7 bases and the J gene end by 1 base; junction bases not matched to a gene: 12. CDR3 DNA sequence: TGTGCCAGCAAAATAGGGGGACAGGCCATTTCTGGGGCCAACGTCCTGACTTTC. Its protein is CASKIGGQAISGANVLTF.

The rearrangement links TRBV29-1 to TRBJ2-5; TRBD2 is a possible D gene (7 bases). The DNA end lines up better with TRBJ2-7; the J call may be wrong. Germline CDR1 is SQVTM and CDR2 is ANQGSEA. The CDR3 totals 14 residues. The CDR3 reads CSARLGGRSYEQYF. The CDR3 nucleotides read TGCAGCGCCCGGCTCGGGGGGCGCTCCTACGAGCAGTACTTC.

The CDR3 region is CASSQRDSNTEAFF. In DNA, the CDR3 is TGCGCCAGCAGCCAGCGGGACAGCAACACTGAAGCTTTCTTT. The chain joins TRBV5-1 to TRBJ1-1; TRBD1 matches at 7 bases. Germline V lookup: CDR1 SGHRS, CDR2 YFSETQ. The CDR3 length is 14 residues. J lost 2 bases, V lost 4 bases, and 5 bases had no gene match.

The chain is built from TRBV18 and TRBJ1-1; D not certain. CDR1 is KGHSH and CDR2 is LQKENI in the germline V gene. The CDR3 is made up of 15 amino acids. The germline V and J ends were trimmed by 3 bases and 0 bases, with 11 bases remaining between them. This CDR3 is CASSPRMRMNTEAFF. For the CDR3, the DNA is TGTGCCAGCTCACCGCGAATGCGGATGAACACTGAAGCTTTCTTT.

The rearrangement links TRBV5-8 to TRBJ2-7; D call uncertain. Germline CDR1 reads SGHTS; CDR2 reads YDEGEE. V was cut by 4 bases and J by 3 bases, with 14 bases left in between. The CDR3 covers 14 residues. CDR3 loop: CASSPTGRRYEQYF. The CDR3 region has the DNA TGTGCCAGCAGCCCCACGGGCAGACGCTACGAGCAGTACTTC.

This clone was seen a few times. The chain couples TRBV2 to TRBJ1-4, with D unclear. Germline CDR1 and CDR2: SNHLY and FYNNEI. This CDR3 spans 13 amino acids. The V end was cut by 7 bases, the J end by 6 bases, with 12 bases between. Here the CDR3 DNA reads TGTGCCAGCAATGTGTGGAAGCATGAAAAACTGTTTTTT. Encoded protein: CASNVWKHEKLFF.

The count of this clone is one. The CDR3 sequence: CASSDLGQGVHEQYF. CDR3 DNA: TGTGCCAGCAGTGACTTGGGACAGGGGGTCCACGAGCAGTACTTC. The rearrangement joins TRBV6-5 to TRBJ2-7; TRBD1 agrees at 11 bases. Germline trimming cut 5 bases from V and 5 bases from J; bases unmatched to any gene: 8. The CDR3 spans 15 residues. Germline values: CDR1 MNHEY, CDR2 SVGAGI.